One sample yielded the 24 T cell receptor beta chains listed below, sequenced in a study of T-cell memory formation after mild COVID-19. TCRdb analysed the 5' RACE reads with MiXCR anew, one entry per CDR3 protein. Here the sample spans more than 80,000 distinct CDR3 sequences, 12% being singletons. Sequenced: PBMCs or a T cell subset sorted from them (not recorded which). The receptors shown here come from an adult woman who had mild COVID-19 (a few samples of this study predate the infection). Cell type and time point are not known.

Only a few counts were recorded for this clonotype. V and J are TRBV5-1 and TRBJ2-7, with 7 bases lining up with TRBD1. CDR3 length: 14 residues. Losses at the gene ends were 3 bases for V and 3 bases for J; bases not matched to a gene: 6. CDR1 and CDR2 (germline): SGHRS, YFSETQ. CDR3 protein: CASSSSGTDYEQYF. The CDR3 DNA sequence: TGCGCCAGCAGCTCGTCCGGGACAGACTACGAGCAGTACTTC.

The chain combines TRBV6-2 or TRBV6-3 with TRBJ2-7; no reliable D call. The CDR3 has 13 amino acids. Trimming removed 5 bases from V and 5 bases from J, with 13 bases in between. Germline assignment: CDR1 MNHEY and CDR2 SVGEGT. The CDR3 region is CASSPSAVDEQYF. In nucleotides, the CDR3 is TGTGCCAGCAGTCCCTCCGCCGTTGACGAGCAGTACTTC.

The V gene is TRBV24-1, the J gene TRBJ2-1, with 10 bases identical to TRBD2. Germline V gene data show CDR1 as KGHDR and CDR2 as SFDVKD. Germline trimming cut 4 bases from V and 4 bases from J; bases unmatched to any gene: 3. The CDR3 consists of 15 residues. The CDR3 nucleotides read TGTGCCACCAGTGAACCGGGACTAGCGTACAATGAGCAGTTCTTC. Translation gives CATSEPGLAYNEQFF.

The sample holds many counts of this clonotype. The rearrangement joins TRBV7-8 to TRBJ2-7; perhaps TRBD1 as D (5 bases). CDR1 and CDR2 from the germline V gene are SGHVS and FQNEAQ. The V end lost 3 bases, the J end lost 2 bases, and 17 bases lay between the germline ends. This CDR3 comprises 16 residues. In nucleotides, the CDR3 is TGTGCCAGCAGCTTCGGACAAGGTAGGGCAGCCTACGAGCAGTACTTC. Encoded protein: CASSFGQGRAAYEQYF.

CDR3 in amino acids: CASSVEGSASSYNEQFF. The CDR3 DNA follows: TGTGCCAGCAGCGTAGAGGGTAGCGCGAGCTCCTACAATGAGCAGTTCTTC. V gene TRBV9 combines with J gene TRBJ2-1, with D possibly being TRBD2 (5 bases). The CDR3 has 17 amino acids. CDR1 and CDR2 from the germline V gene are SGDLS and YYNGEE. V shed 0 bases and J shed 0 bases, with 13 bases lying between them.

This clonotype was found a few times. The CDR3 reads CASSWQGNQPQHF. DNA for the CDR3: TGTGCCAGCAGTTGGCAGGGCAATCAGCCCCAGCATTTT. The J gene is TRBJ1-5, the V gene TRBV27; D is undetermined. V lost 4 bases and J lost 2, with 6 bases in between. CDR1 is MNHEY, CDR2 SMNVEV, per germline (reference sequence). The CDR3 is 13 amino acids.

This clonotype turned up a few times. This chain uses TRBV9 with TRBJ2-1; D uncertain. V was trimmed by 0 bases and J by 0 bases, leaving 10 bases between them. Germline values: CDR1 SGDLS, CDR2 YYNGEE. This CDR3 region has 16 residues. CDR3 nucleotides: TGTGCCAGCAGCGTAGCCGGGCGAAGCTCCTACAATGAGCAGTTCTTC. As protein: CASSVAGRSSYNEQFF.

The V call is TRBV6-1, the J call TRBJ2-2; tentatively, D is TRBD1 or TRBD2 (5 bases each). V gave up 3 bases and J gave up 6 bases, with 17 bases separating them. CDR1 and CDR2 from the germline V gene are MNHNS and SASEGT. This CDR3 region has 16 residues. CDR3 sequence (DNA): TGTGCCAGCAGTGATGGATTGGTATTGGGGGCCGGGGAGCTGTTTTTT. This codes for CASSDGLVLGAGELFF.

The V gene is TRBV7-2, the J gene TRBJ2-7, with TRBD2 matching 10 bases. CDR1 is SGHTA, CDR2 FQGNSA, per germline. CDR3 size: 15 residues. The J segment lost 6 bases and the V segment lost 4 bases, leaving 9 bases of the junction unmatched. The CDR3 coding sequence is TGTGCCAGCAGCTCCTCACTAGCGGGATCTGCCGAGCAGTACTTC. It translates to CASSSSLAGSAEQYF.

In this sample, this clonotype turned up many times. This sequence joins TRBV27 and TRBJ2-1; a possible D gene is TRBD2 (6 bases). Between the trimmed V and J ends, which lost 2 bases and 2 bases, there was a span of 10 bases. Germline lookup yields CDR1 MNHEY and CDR2 SMNVEV (reference sequence). The CDR3 sequence is 15 residues long. CDR3 in DNA: TGTGCCAGCAGTTTAGGGTCGGGGGCCTACAATGAGCAGTTCTTC. It yields the protein CASSLGSGAYNEQFF.

The chain employs TRBV28 and TRBJ2-1, with 7 bases identical to TRBD2. This CDR3 is built from 14 residues. V lost 2 bases to trimming and J lost 11 bases; unmatched junction nucleotides: 9. Germline V gives CDR1 MDHEN, CDR2 SYDVKM. The chain's CDR3 is CASSLAGEIIQQFF. Here the CDR3 DNA reads TGTGCCAGCAGTTTAGCGGGAGAGATCATCCAGCAGTTCTTC. The complete variable domain, with remaining parts taken from reference TRBV28 and TRBJ2-1, reads DVKVTQSSRYLVKRTGEKVFLECVQDMDHENMFWYRQDPGLGLRLIYFSYDVKMKEKGDIPEGYSVSREKKERFSLILESASTNQTSMYLCASSLAGEIIQQFFGPGTRLTVL.

This clonotype was seen a handful of times. V and J are TRBV6-2 or TRBV6-3 and TRBJ1-1; no reliable D call. Germline V gives CDR1 MNHEY, CDR2 SVGEGT. V was pared by 4 bases and J by 4 bases, with 7 bases between. The CDR3 is 12 amino acids. The CDR3 loop is CASSLPTTEAFF. The CDR3 DNA reads TGTGCCAGCAGTTTGCCGACCACTGAAGCTTTCTTT.

The table lists this clonotype with a few counts. The CDR3 spells CASSGGQLSSYEQYF. The CDR3 nucleotides are TGTGCCAGCAGCGGGGGACAGTTGAGCTCCTACGAGCAGTACTTC. The rearrangement uses TRBV11-2 and TRBJ2-7; TRBD1 agrees at 7 bases. CDR1 and CDR2 from the germline V gene are SGHAT and FQNNGV. This CDR3 comprises 15 residues. The V gene end was trimmed by 5 bases and the J gene end by 0 bases; junction bases not matched to a gene: 7.

CDR3 region: CASSFVPLLAGDRTDTQYF. CDR3 bases: TGTGCCAGCAGTTTCGTCCCGCTACTAGCGGGGGATCGCACAGATACGCAGTATTTT. The chain links TRBV6-6 to TRBJ2-3; 11 nucleotides agree with TRBD2. CDR3 length equals 19 residues. J was trimmed by 1 base and V by 4 bases; bases with no gene match: 13. The germline V gene encodes CDR1 MNHNY and CDR2 SVGAGI (reference sequence).

The CDR3 bases are TGTGCCAGCAGCCTCCCCCGGAGCCAGAGCACAGATACGCAGTATTTT. Translating it yields CASSLPRSQSTDTQYF. The chain couples TRBV7-9 to TRBJ2-3; no definite D call. CDR1 and CDR2 from the germline V gene are SEHNR and FQNEAQ (reference sequence). Trimming removed 5 bases at V and 0 bases at J, with 15 bases between. The CDR3 is 16 amino acids.

The sample holds many counts of this clonotype. J is TRBJ2-3 and V is TRBV7-3; unclear D gene. Trimming removed 1 base at V and 4 bases at J, with 6 bases between. Germline V gene sequence: CDR1 SGHTA, CDR2 FQGTGA. The CDR3 contains 13 residues. CDR3 bases: TGTGCCAGCAGCTTAATCAGTTCAGATACGCAGTATTTT. Translated, it gives CASSLISSDTQYF.

This clonotype has only a few counts. V is TRBV6-5 and J is TRBJ1-4; weak D call: TRBD1 (5 bases). V lost 6 bases to trimming and J lost 8 bases, with 16 bases between them. Germline V gives CDR1 MNHEY, CDR2 SVGAGI. The CDR3 runs to 14 residues. CDR3 amino acids: CASSPNERGEKLFF. Here the CDR3 DNA reads TGTGCCAGCAGCCCCAACGAAAGGGGCGAAAAACTGTTTTTT.

This clonotype was detected a few times. This chain connects TRBV27 to TRBJ2-6; D possibly corresponds to TRBD2 (6 bases). V lost 5 bases and J 0 bases, leaving 20 bases between the germline ends. The CDR3 runs 19 residues. CDR1 and CDR2 (germline): MNHEY, SMNVEV (reference sequence). The CDR3 DNA follows: TGTGCCAGCAGTCCCCGGGGGAAGCCGGGTAGCTCTGGGGCCAACGTCCTGACTTTC. This encodes CASSPRGKPGSSGANVLTF.

In this sample, this clonotype turned up a few times. V usage is TRBV13 and J usage is TRBJ2-7; a possible D gene is TRBD2 (6 bases). This CDR3 has 18 amino acids. V was shortened by 5 bases and J by 3 bases, with 26 bases between the two germline ends. Germline CDR1 and CDR2: PRHDT and FYEKMQ (reference sequence). The CDR3 here is CASSLREAGTLALYEQYF. CDR3 nucleotides: TGTGCCAGCAGCCTAAGGGAGGCGGGGACTTTAGCCCTCTACGAGCAGTACTTC.

This clonotype was seen a handful of times. The rearrangement joins TRBV20-1 to TRBJ1-3; D gene ambiguous. V lost 1 base and J lost 1, with 11 bases in between. Germline values: CDR1 DFQATT, CDR2 SNEGSKA (reference sequence). The CDR3 totals 15 residues. The CDR3 DNA sequence: TGCAGTGCTAGAGTTATGGCGATTTCTGGAAACACCATATATTTT. Translation: CSARVMAISGNTIYF.

The genes are TRBV24-1 and TRBJ2-7; the D is unclear. The CDR3 has 12 residues. Between the trimmed V and J ends, which lost 2 bases and 3 bases, there was a span of 4 bases. Per germline, CDR1 KGHDR and CDR2 SFDVKD. The CDR3 loop is CATSDSLYEQYF. CDR3 DNA sequence: TGTGCCACCAGTGATTCGCTCTACGAGCAGTACTTC.

This rearrangement joins TRBV28 to TRBJ1-1, with no clear D. Trimming cost V 3 bases and J 8 bases, with 10 bases left between them. The CDR3 extends over 12 amino acids. CDR1 is MDHEN, CDR2 SYDVKM, per germline. As DNA, the CDR3 is TGTGCCAGCAGTTTCTGGCAGACCGAAGCTTTCTTT. It is translated as CASSFWQTEAFF.

A few counts support this clonotype. This CDR3 reads CASRSTFFPWGTEAFF. The CDR3 bases are TGTGCCAGTAGATCGACTTTTTTTCCATGGGGCACTGAAGCTTTCTTT. The V and J genes are TRBV19 and TRBJ1-1; unclear D gene. CDR3 length: 16 residues. The V end was cut by 6 bases, the J end by 4 bases, with 21 bases between. Germline V lookup: CDR1 LNHDA, CDR2 SQIVND (reference sequence).

In this sample, this clonotype turned up a few times. The chain joins TRBV25-1 to TRBJ2-7; D perhaps matches TRBD1 (6 bases). V was trimmed by 5 bases and J by 4 bases, leaving 15 bases between them. The CDR3 has 14 residues. Per the germline V gene, CDR1 is MGHDK and CDR2 is SYGVNS. CDR3 DNA sequence: TGTGCCAGCAGTCCTGGGACAAGGGAATACGAGCAGTACTTC. This translates into CASSPGTREYEQYF.